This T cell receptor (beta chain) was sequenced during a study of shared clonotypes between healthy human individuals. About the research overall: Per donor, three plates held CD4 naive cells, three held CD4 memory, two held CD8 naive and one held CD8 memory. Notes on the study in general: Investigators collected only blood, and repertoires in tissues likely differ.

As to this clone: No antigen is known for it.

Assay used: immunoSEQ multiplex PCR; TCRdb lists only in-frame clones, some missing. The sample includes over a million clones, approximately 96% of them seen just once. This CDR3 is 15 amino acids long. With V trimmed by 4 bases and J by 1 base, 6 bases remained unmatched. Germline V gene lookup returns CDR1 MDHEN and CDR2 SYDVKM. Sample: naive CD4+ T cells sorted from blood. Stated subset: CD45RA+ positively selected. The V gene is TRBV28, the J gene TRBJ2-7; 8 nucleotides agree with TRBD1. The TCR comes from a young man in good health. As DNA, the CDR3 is TGTGCCAGCAGTTCTAGACAGGGGCGATCCTACGAGCAGTACTTC. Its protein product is CASSSRQGRSYEQYF.